This TCR beta chain derives from a study of cytomegalovirus exposure and HLA in healthy donors. About the research overall: Most donors, 70% to 85% of 398 genotyped, fell in the Caucasian-associated ancestry cluster. The study, taken as a whole, reports: What TCR beta sequences reportedly achieved was accurate prediction of HLA-A and HLA-B alleles in most subjects.

Of note for this clone: The antigen is undetermined.

A multiplex PCR was run with 60 Vbeta primers and 13 Jbeta primers. Sequencing was performed with immunoSEQ multiplex PCR; in TCRdb, only in-frame clones are kept and a portion is missing. The sample contains 95,000 to 150,000 clones, 73% of which appear only once. The sequenced sample was PBMCs. The source of this sequence is a woman in her thirties or forties in good health and CMV-seronegative.

CDR3 bases: TGTGCCAGCAGTACCCGAGCCGGGGGGGGATCCTACGAGCAGTACTTC. It codes for CASSTRAGGGSYEQYF. J is TRBJ2-7 and V is TRBV2, with 8 positions matching TRBD2. Germline assignment: CDR1 SNHLY and CDR2 FYNNEI. The V gene end was trimmed by 5 bases and the J gene end by 1 base; junction bases not matched to a gene: 10. The CDR3 extends over 16 amino acids.